This T cell receptor (beta chain) is from a study of beta chain features in type 1 diabetes. Findings of the study overall: Whether HLA type affects TCRB rearrangement stayed undetermined in the present work.

Trimming cost V 5 bases and J 3 bases, with 20 bases left between them. The CDR3 runs 16 residues. CDR1 SGHTA and CDR2 FQGNSA come from the germline V gene. The sequenced template was cDNA made from the entire isolated RNA. The table came from immunoSEQ multiplex PCR; TCRdb's copy has only in-frame clones and leaves some out. Here the sample spans 140,000 or so clones, about 10% being singletons. As regards this clone: Its matching antigen is unknown.

The source is a man between 18 and 35 years old in good health. The sample was naive CD4+ T cells from blood. This chain connects TRBV7-2 to TRBJ2-7; D possibly corresponds to TRBD2 (6 bases). The CDR3 DNA reads TGTGCCAGCAGCCCCACTCCTAGCGACCCATTCTACGAGCAGTACTTC. It translates to CASSPTPSDPFYEQYF.